The source of this T cell receptor beta chain is a study of blood T cells in healthy people across ages. Details on this clonotype: Its antigen remains unknown.

Using a J-beta primer mix together with a sample-barcoded 5' primer, a second PCR was run for roughly 6 to 12 cycles. TCRdb reanalysed the 5' RACE reads using MiXCR and keeps one entry per CDR3 protein. The sample shows around 500,000 distinct CDR3 sequences, under 55% of them seen only once. Overall study findings and caveats: Roughly linear age-related decline in beta diversity appeared, significant by age roughly 40. Relative to aged donors, long-lived donors carried more naive CD4+ cells and displayed higher diversity.

CDR3 length: 13 amino acids. Trimming stripped 2 bases from V and 5 bases from J, with 9 bases between. Germline values: CDR1 ENHRY, CDR2 SYGVKD. The TCR sequence derives from an older man in good health. The gene calls are TRBV10-3 and TRBJ1-1; D not certain. The sample consisted of blood. The CDR3, as DNA: TGTGCCATCAGTGAGCCCGGACGAACTGAAGCTTTCTTT. This gives the protein CAISEPGRTEAFF.